This T cell receptor beta chain derives from a study of blood T cell repertoires in COVID-19. About the research overall: T cells, B-cell-depleted T cells, or PBMCs supplied cDNA or gDNA.

Everyone who took part was about 18 to 90 years old, and they came from roughly 25 US areas. Some clones are missing from TCRdb's copy, which holds only in-frame ones; the method was immunoSEQ multiplex PCR. Of 150,000 to 200,000 clones listed, around 79% are singletons. The CDR3 runs to 14 residues. Germline V lookup: CDR1 SGHAT, CDR2 FQNNGV. The V and J ends lost 1 base and 7 bases respectively, with 10 bases between them. The chain couples TRBV11-2 to TRBJ1-4, with D hard to call. The sample was PBMCs or T cells enriched from blood (not recorded which). This TCR derives from a woman in her 70s in a cohort exposed to, infected with or recovered from COVID-19 (not recorded which). The DNA of the CDR3 is TGTGCCAGCAGCTTAGTGGGCGTGAGTGAAAAACTGTTTTTT. Its translation: CASSLVGVSEKLFF.